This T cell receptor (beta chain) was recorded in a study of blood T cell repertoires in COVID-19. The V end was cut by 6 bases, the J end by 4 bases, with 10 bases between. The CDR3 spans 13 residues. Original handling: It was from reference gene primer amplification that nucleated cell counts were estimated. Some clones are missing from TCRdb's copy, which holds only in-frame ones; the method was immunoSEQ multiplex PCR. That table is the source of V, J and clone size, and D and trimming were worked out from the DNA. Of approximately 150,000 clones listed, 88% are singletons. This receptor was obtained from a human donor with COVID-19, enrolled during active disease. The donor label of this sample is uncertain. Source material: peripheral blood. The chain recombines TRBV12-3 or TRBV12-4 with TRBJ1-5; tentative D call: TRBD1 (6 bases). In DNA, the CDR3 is TGTGCCAGCAGGTCCACAGGGAATCAGCCCCAGCATTTT. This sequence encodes CASRSTGNQPQHF.